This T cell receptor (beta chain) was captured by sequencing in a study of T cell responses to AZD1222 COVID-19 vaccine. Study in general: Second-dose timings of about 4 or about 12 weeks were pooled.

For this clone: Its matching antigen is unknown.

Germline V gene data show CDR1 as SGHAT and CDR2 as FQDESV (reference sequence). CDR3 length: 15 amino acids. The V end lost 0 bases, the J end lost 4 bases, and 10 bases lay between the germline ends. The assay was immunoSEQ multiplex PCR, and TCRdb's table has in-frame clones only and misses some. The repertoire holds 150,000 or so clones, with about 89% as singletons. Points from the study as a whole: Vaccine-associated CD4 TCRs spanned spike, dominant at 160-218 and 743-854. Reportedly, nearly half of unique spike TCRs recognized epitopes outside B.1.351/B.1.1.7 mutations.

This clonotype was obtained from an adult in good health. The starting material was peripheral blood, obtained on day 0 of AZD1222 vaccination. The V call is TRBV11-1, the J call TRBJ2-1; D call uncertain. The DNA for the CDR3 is TGTGCCAGCAGCTTAGCGCCGCGGCGATACAATGAGCAGTTCTTC. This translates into CASSLAPRRYNEQFF.